Listed here are 7 T cell receptor beta chains from one sample, sequenced in a study of T cells in Graves' hyperthyroidism and ophthalmopathy (dated by TCRdb to about 2019). Library preparation was by multiplex PCR. Sequencing relied on an Illumina HiSeq 2000. TCR beta CDR3 regions were amplified from RNA transcripts. A first-round RT-PCR of the TCR CDR3 used the HTBI primer set with the Qiagen OneStep RT-PCR kit. The raw public reads went through TCRdb reprocessing: fastp at Q25, MiXCR clone calling, in-frame beta chains kept. Entries are consolidated by CDR3 protein sequence, retaining the most common genes and DNA. The sample table shows about 250,000 distinct CDR3 sequences, and around 24% are seen once. The ten most abundant clones make up about a third of the sample. Specimen: blood. The receptors shown here come from a woman in her forties with Graves' ophthalmopathy.

On this clonotype itself: A much larger clone sits a single nucleotide away, making a read error possible. The chain is built from TRBV6-4 and TRBJ2-3, with 8 bases that match TRBD1. Per germline, CDR1 MRHNA and CDR2 SNTAGT. The CDR3 extends over 15 amino acids. The CDR3 loop reads CAISDSTGGTDTQYF. The CDR3 DNA is TGTGCCATCAGTGACTCGACAGGGGGCACAGATACGCAGTATTTT.

The table lists this clonotype with a count of one. The chain joins TRBV6-1 to TRBJ2-5; TRBD1 might be the D (6 bases). The V and J ends lost 6 bases and 4 bases respectively, with 18 bases between them. Looked up from germline, CDR1 is MNHNS and CDR2 is SASEGT. This CDR3 comprises 15 residues. The CDR3 protein is CASSVSPGALETQYF. DNA of the CDR3: TGTGCCAGCAGCGTCTCGCCAGGGGCGTTAGAGACCCAGTACTTC.

At least ten counts were recorded for this clonotype. The chain joins TRBV28 to TRBJ2-7, with 8 bases identical to TRBD1. The CDR3 contains 14 residues. The germline V gene has CDR1 MDHEN and CDR2 SYDVKM. With V trimmed by 7 bases and J by 3 bases, 8 bases remained unmatched. The CDR3 here is CASNTGGQGYEQYF. The DNA of the CDR3 is TGTGCCAGCAATACCGGTGGACAGGGCTACGAGCAGTACTTC.

This clonotype was picked up many times. V usage is TRBV4-2 and J usage is TRBJ2-2; possibly TRBD2 for D (5 bases). The V gene lost 0 bases and the J gene lost 5 bases, with 16 bases spanning the gap. CDR1 is LGHNA, CDR2 YNFKEQ, per germline. The CDR3 sequence is 17 residues long. DNA for the CDR3: TGTGCCAGCAGCCAAGATCTTCCGTTGAGGGAGACCGGGGAGCTGTTTTTT. Translation gives CASSQDLPLRETGELFF.

This clonotype was seen at least ten times. The V gene is TRBV24-1, the J gene TRBJ1-1, with unresolved D. Trimming stripped 0 bases from V and 5 bases from J, with 6 bases between. CDR1 KGHDR and CDR2 SFDVKD come from the germline V gene. The CDR3 has 13 amino acids. The CDR3 nucleotides are TGTGCCACCAGTGATTTGGGGGTGACTGAAGCTTTCTTT. Residues: CATSDLGVTEAFF.

The table lists this clonotype with many counts. This rearrangement joins TRBV19 to TRBJ1-1; D unclear. The CDR3 extends over 11 amino acids. Germline loops: CDR1 LNHDA, CDR2 SQIVND (reference sequence). V was pared by 10 bases and J by 8 bases, with 14 bases between. CDR3 sequence (DNA): TGTGCCACCTTCTCGGGAGCGGAAGCTTTCTTT. It translates to CATFSGAEAFF.

This clonotype was counted only a few times. The rearrangement links TRBV9 to TRBJ2-2, with D perhaps TRBD1 (6 bases). Germline CDR1 is SGDLS and CDR2 is YYNGEE. CDR3 length: 14 residues. V was shortened by 3 bases and J by 4 bases, with 10 bases between the two germline ends. Here the CDR3 reads CASSATGFTGELFF. CDR3 DNA sequence: TGTGCCAGCAGCGCAACAGGGTTCACCGGGGAGCTGTTTTTT.